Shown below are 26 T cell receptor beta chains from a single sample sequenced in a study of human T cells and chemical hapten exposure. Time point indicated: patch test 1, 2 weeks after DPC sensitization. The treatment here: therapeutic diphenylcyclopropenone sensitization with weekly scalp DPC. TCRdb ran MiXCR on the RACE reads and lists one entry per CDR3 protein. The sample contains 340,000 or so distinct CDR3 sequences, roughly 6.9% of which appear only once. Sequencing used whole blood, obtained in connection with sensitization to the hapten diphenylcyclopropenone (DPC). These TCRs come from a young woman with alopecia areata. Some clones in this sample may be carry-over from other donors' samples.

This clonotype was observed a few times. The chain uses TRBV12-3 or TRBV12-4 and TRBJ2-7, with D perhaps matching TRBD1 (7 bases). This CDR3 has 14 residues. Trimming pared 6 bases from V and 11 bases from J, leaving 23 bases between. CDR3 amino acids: CASREGALSVSEYF. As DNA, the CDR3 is TGTGCCAGCAGGGAGGGGGCGCTTTCTGTTTCGGAGTACTTC.

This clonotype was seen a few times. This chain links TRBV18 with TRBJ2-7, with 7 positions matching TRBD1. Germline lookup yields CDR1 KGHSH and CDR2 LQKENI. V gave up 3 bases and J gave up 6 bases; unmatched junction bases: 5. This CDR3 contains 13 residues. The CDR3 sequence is CASSPDRVIEQYF. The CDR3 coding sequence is TGTGCCAGCTCACCCGACAGGGTGATCGAGCAGTACTTC. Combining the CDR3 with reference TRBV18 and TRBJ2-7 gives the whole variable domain NAGVMQNPRHLVRRRGQEARLRCSPMKGHSHVYWYRQLPEEGLKFMVYLQKENIIDESGMPKERFSAEFPKEGPSILRIQQVVRGDSAAYFCASSPDRVIEQYFGPGTRLTVT.

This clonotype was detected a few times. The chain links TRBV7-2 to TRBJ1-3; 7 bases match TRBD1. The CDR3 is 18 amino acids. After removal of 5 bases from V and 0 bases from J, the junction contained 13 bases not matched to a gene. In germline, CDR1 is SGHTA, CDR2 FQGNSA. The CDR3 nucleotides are TGTGCCAGCAGCCGTCGGACAGGCGTTCTCTCCTCTGGAAACACCATATATTTT. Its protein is CASSRRTGVLSSGNTIYF.

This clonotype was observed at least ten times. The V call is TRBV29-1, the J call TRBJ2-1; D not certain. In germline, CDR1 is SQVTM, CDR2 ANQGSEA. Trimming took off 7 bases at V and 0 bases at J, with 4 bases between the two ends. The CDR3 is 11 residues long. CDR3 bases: TGCAGCGCCGTCTCCTACAATGAGCAGTTCTTC. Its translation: CSAVSYNEQFF.

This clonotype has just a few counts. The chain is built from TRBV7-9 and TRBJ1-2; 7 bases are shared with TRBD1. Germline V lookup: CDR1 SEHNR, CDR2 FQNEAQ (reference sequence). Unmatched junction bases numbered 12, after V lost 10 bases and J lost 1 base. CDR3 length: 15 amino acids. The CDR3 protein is CAIRQGVPFNYGYTF. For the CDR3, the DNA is TGTGCCATCAGACAGGGAGTCCCTTTTAACTATGGCTACACCTTC. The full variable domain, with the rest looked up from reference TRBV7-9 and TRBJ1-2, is DTGVSQNPRHKITKRGQNVTFRCDPISEHNRLYWYRQTLGQGPEFLTYFQNEAQLEKSRLLSDRFSAERPKGSFSTLEIQRTEQGDSAMYLCAIRQGVPFNYGYTFGSGTRLTVV.

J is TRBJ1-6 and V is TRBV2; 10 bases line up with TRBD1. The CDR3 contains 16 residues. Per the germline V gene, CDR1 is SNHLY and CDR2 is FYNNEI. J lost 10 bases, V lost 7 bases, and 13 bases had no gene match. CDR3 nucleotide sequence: TGTGCCAGCACCGCGGGACAGGGGACTCGTAGGTCACCCCTCCACTTT. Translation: CASTAGQGTRRSPLHF.

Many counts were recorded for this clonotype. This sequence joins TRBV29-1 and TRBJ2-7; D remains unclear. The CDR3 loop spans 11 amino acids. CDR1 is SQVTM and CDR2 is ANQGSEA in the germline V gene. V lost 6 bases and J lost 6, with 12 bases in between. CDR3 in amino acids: CSVMVQSEQYF. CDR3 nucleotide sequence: TGCAGCGTCATGGTCCAGTCCGAGCAGTACTTC.

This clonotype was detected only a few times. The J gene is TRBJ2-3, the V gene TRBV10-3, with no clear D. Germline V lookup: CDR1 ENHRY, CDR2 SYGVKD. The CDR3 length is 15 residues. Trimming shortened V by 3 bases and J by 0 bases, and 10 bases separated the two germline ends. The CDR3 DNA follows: TGTGCCATCAGTGATTTTCCCGACAGCACAGATACGCAGTATTTT. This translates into CAISDFPDSTDTQYF.

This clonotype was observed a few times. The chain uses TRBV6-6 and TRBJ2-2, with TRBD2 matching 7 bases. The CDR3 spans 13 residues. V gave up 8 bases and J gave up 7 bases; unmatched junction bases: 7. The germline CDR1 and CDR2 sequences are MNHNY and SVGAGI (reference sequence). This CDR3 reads CASHLAEHGELFF. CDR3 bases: TGTGCCAGCCACCTAGCGGAGCACGGGGAGCTGTTTTTT.

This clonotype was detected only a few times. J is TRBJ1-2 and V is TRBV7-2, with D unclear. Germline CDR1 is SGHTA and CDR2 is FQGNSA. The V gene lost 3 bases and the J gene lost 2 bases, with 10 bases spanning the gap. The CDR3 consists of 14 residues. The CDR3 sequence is CASSFGGLNYGYTF. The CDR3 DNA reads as TGTGCCAGCAGCTTCGGCGGCCTAAACTATGGCTACACCTTC.

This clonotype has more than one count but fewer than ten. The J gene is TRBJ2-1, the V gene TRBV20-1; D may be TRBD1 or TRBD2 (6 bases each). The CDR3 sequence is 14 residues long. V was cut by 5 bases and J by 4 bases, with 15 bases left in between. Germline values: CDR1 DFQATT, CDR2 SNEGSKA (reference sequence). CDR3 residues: CSAGEGGDYNEQFF. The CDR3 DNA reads TGCAGTGCTGGCGAGGGGGGCGATTACAATGAGCAGTTCTTC.

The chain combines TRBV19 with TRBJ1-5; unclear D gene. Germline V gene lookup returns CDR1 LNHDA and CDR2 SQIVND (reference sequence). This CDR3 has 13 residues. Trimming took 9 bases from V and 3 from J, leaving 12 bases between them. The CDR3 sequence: CASGRGYNQPQHF. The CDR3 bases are TGTGCCAGCGGACGGGGATACAATCAGCCCCAGCATTTT.

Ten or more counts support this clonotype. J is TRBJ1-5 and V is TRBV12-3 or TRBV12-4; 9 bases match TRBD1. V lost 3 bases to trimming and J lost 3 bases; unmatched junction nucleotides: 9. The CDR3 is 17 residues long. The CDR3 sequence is CASSFGQGIPINQPQHF. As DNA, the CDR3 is TGTGCCAGCAGTTTCGGACAGGGGATTCCCATCAATCAGCCCCAGCATTTT.

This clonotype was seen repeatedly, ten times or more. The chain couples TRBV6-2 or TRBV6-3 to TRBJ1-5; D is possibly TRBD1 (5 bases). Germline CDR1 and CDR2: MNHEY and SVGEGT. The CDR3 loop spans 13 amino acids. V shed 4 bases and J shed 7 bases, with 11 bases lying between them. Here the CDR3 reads CASSSGLRQPQHF. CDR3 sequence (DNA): TGTGCCAGCAGTTCAGGGCTGCGGCAGCCCCAGCATTTT.

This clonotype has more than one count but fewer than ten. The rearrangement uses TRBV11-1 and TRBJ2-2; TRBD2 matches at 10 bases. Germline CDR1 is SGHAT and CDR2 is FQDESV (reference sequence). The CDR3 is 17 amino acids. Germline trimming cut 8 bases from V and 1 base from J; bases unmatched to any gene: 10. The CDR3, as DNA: TGTGCCAGCGCCCTGATAGCGGGGGGTGTGAACACCGGGGAGCTGTTTTTT. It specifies CASALIAGGVNTGELFF. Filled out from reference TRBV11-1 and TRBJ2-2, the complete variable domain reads EAEVAQSPRYKITEKSQAVAFWCDPISGHATLYWYRQILGQGPELLVQFQDESVVDDSQLPKDRFSAERLKGVDSTLKIQPAELGDSAMYLCASALIAGGVNTGELFFGEGSRLTVL.

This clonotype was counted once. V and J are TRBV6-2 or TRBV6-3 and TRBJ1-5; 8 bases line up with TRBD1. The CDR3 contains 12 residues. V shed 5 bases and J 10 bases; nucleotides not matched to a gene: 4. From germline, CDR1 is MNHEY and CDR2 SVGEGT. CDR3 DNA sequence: TGTGCCAGCAGTCACGGACAGGGACCCCAGCATTTT. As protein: CASSHGQGPQHF.

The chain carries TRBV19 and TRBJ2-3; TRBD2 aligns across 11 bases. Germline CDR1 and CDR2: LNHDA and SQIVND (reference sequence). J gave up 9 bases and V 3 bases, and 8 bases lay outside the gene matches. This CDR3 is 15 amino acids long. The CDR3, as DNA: TGTGCCAGTAGTATCTCGCCTAGCGGGGGGACGACGCAGTATTTT. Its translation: CASSISPSGGTTQYF.

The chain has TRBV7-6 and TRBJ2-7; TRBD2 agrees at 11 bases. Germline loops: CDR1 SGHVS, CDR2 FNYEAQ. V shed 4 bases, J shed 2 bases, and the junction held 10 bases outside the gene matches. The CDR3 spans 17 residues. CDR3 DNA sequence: TGTGCCAGCAGCTCTCAACCGACTAGCGGGGTACCCTACGAGCAGTACTTC. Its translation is CASSSQPTSGVPYEQYF.

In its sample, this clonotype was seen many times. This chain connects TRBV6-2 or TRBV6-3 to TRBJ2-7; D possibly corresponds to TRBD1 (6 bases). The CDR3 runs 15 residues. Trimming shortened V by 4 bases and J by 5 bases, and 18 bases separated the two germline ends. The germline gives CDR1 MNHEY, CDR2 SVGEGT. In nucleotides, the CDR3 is TGTGCCAGCAGTTTGGCAGGGGAGATTATTAACGAGCAGTACTTC. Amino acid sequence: CASSLAGEIINEQYF.

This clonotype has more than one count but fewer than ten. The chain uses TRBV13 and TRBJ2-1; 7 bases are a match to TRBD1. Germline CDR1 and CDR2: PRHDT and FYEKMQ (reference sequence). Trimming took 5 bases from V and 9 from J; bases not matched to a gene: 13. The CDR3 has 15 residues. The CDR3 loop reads CASSISPGQQPEQFF. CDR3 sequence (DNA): TGTGCCAGCAGCATTTCACCGGGACAGCAGCCTGAGCAGTTCTTC.

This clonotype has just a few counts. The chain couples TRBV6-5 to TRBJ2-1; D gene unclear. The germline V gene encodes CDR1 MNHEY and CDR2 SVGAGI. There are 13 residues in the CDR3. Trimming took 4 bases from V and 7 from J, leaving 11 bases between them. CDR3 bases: TGTGCCAGCAGTTTGGATTTCCGAAATGAGCAGTTCTTC. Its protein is CASSLDFRNEQFF.

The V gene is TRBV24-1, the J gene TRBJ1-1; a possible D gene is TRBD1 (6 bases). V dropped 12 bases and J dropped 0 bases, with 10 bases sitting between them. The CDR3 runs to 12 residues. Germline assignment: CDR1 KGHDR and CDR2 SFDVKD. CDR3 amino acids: CAHRVLNTEAFF. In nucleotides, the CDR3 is TGTGCCCACAGGGTATTGAACACTGAAGCTTTCTTT.

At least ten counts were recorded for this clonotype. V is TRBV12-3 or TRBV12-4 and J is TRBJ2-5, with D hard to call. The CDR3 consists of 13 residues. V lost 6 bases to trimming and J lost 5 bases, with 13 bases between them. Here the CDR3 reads CASSLQPKETQYF. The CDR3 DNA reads TGTGCCAGCAGCCTGCAACCGAAGGAGACCCAGTACTTC.

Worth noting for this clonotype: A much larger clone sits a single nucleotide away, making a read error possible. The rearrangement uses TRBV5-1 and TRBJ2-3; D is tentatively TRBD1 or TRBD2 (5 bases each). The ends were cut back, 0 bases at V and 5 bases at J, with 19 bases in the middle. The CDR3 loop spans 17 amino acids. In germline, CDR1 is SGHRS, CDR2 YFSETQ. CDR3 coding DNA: TGCGCCAGCAGCTTGGAGGGACCGATGGAGAGGGGAGATACGCAGTATTTT. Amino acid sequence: CASSLEGPMERGDTQYF.

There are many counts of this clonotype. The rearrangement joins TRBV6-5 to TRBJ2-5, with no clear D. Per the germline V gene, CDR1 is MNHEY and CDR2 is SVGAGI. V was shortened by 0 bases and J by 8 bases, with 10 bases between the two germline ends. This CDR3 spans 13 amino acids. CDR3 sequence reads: CASSYSKSVTQYF. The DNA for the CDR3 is TGTGCCAGCAGTTACTCAAAATCAGTTACCCAGTACTTC.

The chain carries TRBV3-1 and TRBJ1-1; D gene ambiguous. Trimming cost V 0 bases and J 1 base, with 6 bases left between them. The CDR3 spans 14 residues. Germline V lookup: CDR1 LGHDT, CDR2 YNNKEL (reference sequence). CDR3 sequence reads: CASSQELANTEAFF. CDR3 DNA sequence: TGTGCCAGCAGCCAAGAATTGGCGAACACTGAAGCTTTCTTT.